These T cell receptor beta chains were read from a single sample in a study of T cells in Graves' hyperthyroidism and ophthalmopathy. TCRdb re-called the multiplex PCR reads with MiXCR, one entry per CDR3 protein. The profile covers over 250,000 distinct CDR3 sequences, with roughly 13% appearing a single time and almost 35% taken by the ten largest. Source material: blood. These receptors all stem from a woman aged 35 to 49 with Graves' ophthalmopathy. Both conserved end residues are part of each CDR3. D genes are given only for firm matches. Only some rows state a clone size, as once, few, many or a class for expanded clones.

TRBV29-1	few	TRBD1	TRBJ2-1	TGCAGCGGGGGCGGACAGGGCAATGAGCAGTTCTTC	CSGGGQGNEQFF
TRBV7-2	few	-	TRBJ2-3	TGTGCCAGCAGCTATACTGGGCGGGGCCGCACAGATACGCAGTATTTT	CASSYTGRGRTDTQYF
TRBV12-3/TRBV12-4	many	TRBD2	TRBJ2-3	TGTGCCAGCAGTCGGACTAGCCGAACGCAGTATTTT	CASSRTSRTQYF
TRBV28	many	-	TRBJ2-6	TGTGCCAGCAGCTCCCGAGGGTTCTCTGGGGCCAACGTCCTGACTTTC	CASSSRGFSGANVLTF
TRBV7-2	many	TRBD2	TRBJ2-3	TGTGCCAGCAGCTTTAGCGGGACTAGCACAGATACGCAGTATTTT	CASSFSGTSTDTQYF
TRBV14	few	TRBD2	TRBJ2-3	TGTGCCAGCAGCCAAGATAGCGGGACTCCAGATACGCAGTATTTT	CASSQDSGTPDTQYF
TRBV20-1	many	TRBD2	TRBJ2-1	TGCAGTGCTCAAGGGACTAGCGGGAGAGACGATGAGCAGTTCTTC	CSAQGTSGRDDEQFF
TRBV6-5	many	TRBD1	TRBJ1-2	TGTGCCAGCAGTTACGGGACAGGGGATCCCTATGGCTACACCTTC	CASSYGTGDPYGYTF
TRBV12-3/TRBV12-4	many	TRBD1	TRBJ2-1	TGTGCCAGCAGACATGGGACAGGGTCCTACAATGAGCAGTTCTTC	CASRHGTGSYNEQFF
TRBV3-1	many	-	TRBJ1-5	TGTGCCAGCAGCCAAGATGGGGGAGTCACGATGCATTTT	CASSQDGGVTMHF
TRBV15	many	-	TRBJ2-1	TGTGCCACCAGCAGAGACAGGGTGACCTACAATGAGCAGTTCTTC	CATSRDRVTYNEQFF
TRBV7-9	many	TRBD1	TRBJ2-1	TGTGCCAGCAGCGCCAACCGGGGACAGGCCTACAATGAGCAGTTCTTC	CASSANRGQAYNEQFF
TRBV7-2	many	-	TRBJ2-7	TGTGCCACCAGAGGTCCGGGGGCCTACGAGCAGTACTTC	CATRGPGAYEQYF
TRBV10-1	-	TRBD1	TRBJ2-4	TGCGCCAGCAGTGAGCAGGGACAGGGGGCGTTTTTGTACTTC	CASSEQGQGAFLYF
TRBV2	many	-	TRBJ1-5	TGTGCCAGCGGGACGGGGGATTTGCCCCAGCATTTT	CASGTGDLPQHF
TRBV2	-	-	TRBJ1-1	TGTGCCAGCAGACCTGAAAGGGGCACTGAAGCTTTCTTT	CASRPERGTEAFF
TRBV5-1	few	-	TRBJ1-3	TGCGCCAGCAGCTTGGATGGTCAAATCCCCCGGTTCTCTGGAAACACCATATATTTT	CASSLDGQIPRFSGNTIYF
TRBV12-5	-	TRBD2	TRBJ2-3	TGTGCTAGTGGTTTGCGATTAGCGGGGGGGCCTGGTACGCAGTATTTT	CASGLRLAGGPGTQYF
TRBV19	many	-	TRBJ1-1	TGTGCCAGTAGTCAGAGCGTGAACACTGAAGCTTTCTTT	CASSQSVNTEAFF
TRBV9	few	-	TRBJ2-1	TGTGCCAGTGGCCGGACAGTCTACAATGAGCAGTTCTTC	CASGRTVYNEQFF
TRBV27	many	-	TRBJ1-5	TGTGCCAGCAGTTTAAGCAGGGCCAATCAGCCCCAGCATTTT	CASSLSRANQPQHF
TRBV11-2	few	-	TRBJ1-1	TGTTCCAGCACCGAGACATATTCCAACACTGAAGCTTTCTTT	CSSTETYSNTEAFF
TRBV10-3	few	-	TRBJ2-7	TGTGCCATCAGTGAGACGGACGTCTACGAGCAGTACTTC	CAISETDVYEQYF
TRBV6-1	few	-	TRBJ1-1	TGTGCCGGCCACCGGCTAGGGGACACTGAAGCTTTCTTT	CAGHRLGDTEAFF
TRBV27	many	TRBD2	TRBJ2-1	TGTGCCAGCAGTCCATGGACTAGCGGGAGTGGCAATGAGCAGTTCTTC	CASSPWTSGSGNEQFF
TRBV7-2	many	-	TRBJ1-1	TGTGCCAGCAGCTTAGTAGCCATAAACACTGAAGCTTTCTTT	CASSLVAINTEAFF
TRBV18	many	-	TRBJ1-5	TGTGCCAGCTCGTCGACGGACAACCTTGCCCAGCCCCAGCATTTT	CASSSTDNLAQPQHF
TRBV5-1	many	TRBD1	TRBJ1-2	TGCGCCAGCAGCTTGTTCAAGACAGGGGACTATGGCTACACCTTC	CASSLFKTGDYGYTF
TRBV5-8	-	-	TRBJ1-1	TGTGCCAGCAGCTTGTTAAGGGTGAACACTGAAGCTTTCTTT	CASSLLRVNTEAFF
TRBV6-1	many	-	TRBJ1-2	TGTGCCAGCAGTCCCTACAGGATCGGGGACTATGGCTACACCTTC	CASSPYRIGDYGYTF
TRBV20-1	many	-	TRBJ2-7	TGCAGTGCTAGATACTCAGGTCCTACCTACGAGCAGTACTTC	CSARYSGPTYEQYF
TRBV4-1	few	-	TRBJ2-5	TGCGCCAGCAGCCAAACTCTCGAGTACCAAGAGACCCAGTACTTC	CASSQTLEYQETQYF
TRBV7-2	few	TRBD1	TRBJ1-3	TGTGCCAGCAGCTTAACGACAGGGGTGAGCTCTGGAAACACCATATATTTT	CASSLTTGVSSGNTIYF
TRBV11-3	many	-	TRBJ2-5	TGTGCCAGCAGCTTCGACCGTCAAGAGACCCAGTACTTC	CASSFDRQETQYF
TRBV2	many	-	TRBJ2-4	TGTGCCAGCAGTGAACGGACCCAGCCGAGGGGGAACATTCAGTACTTC	CASSERTQPRGNIQYF
TRBV5-6	many	-	TRBJ1-1	TGTGCCAGCAGCCCGGCCAGTTGGAGTGAAGCTTTCTTT	CASSPASWSEAFF
TRBV29-1	-	-	TRBJ1-2	TGCAGCGTTGAAGATTGGGCCGCGGCAGACTATGGCTACACCTTC	CSVEDWAAADYGYTF
TRBV6-1	few	TRBD2	TRBJ2-1	TGTGCCAGCAGCCCCCGGGGAGGGAGGTACTACAATGAGCAGTTCTTC	CASSPRGGRYYNEQFF
TRBV3-1	few	-	TRBJ2-7	TGTGCCAGCAGCCAAGAAGCGGCGGTCAACTACGAGCAGTACTTC	CASSQEAAVNYEQYF
TRBV19	many	TRBD2	TRBJ2-1	TGTGCCAGTAGTATAGATGGGACTAGATGGGGGGAGCAGTTCTTC	CASSIDGTRWGEQFF
TRBV4-1	few	TRBD2	TRBJ2-7	TGCGCCAGCAGCCACTCACCCTCCTCCCCGGGACTAGCGGACGAGCAGTACTTC	CASSHSPSSPGLADEQYF
TRBV7-2	-	-	TRBJ2-1	TGTGCCAGCGGCACACGACAGGGACTGCTTTACAATGAGCAGTTCTTC	CASGTRQGLLYNEQFF
TRBV6-5	many	-	TRBJ2-7	TGTGCCAGCAGTTACACAGGGCGACGGCCGTACGAGCAGTACTTC	CASSYTGRRPYEQYF
TRBV24-1	few	-	TRBJ2-2	TGTGCCACCAGTGACCGACAGAACGCGAACACCGGGGAGCTGTTTTTT	CATSDRQNANTGELFF
TRBV19	few	TRBD1	TRBJ1-2	TGTGCCAGTAGTAGCCGGACAGGGGGCGCGCTCCGTGGCTACACCTTC	CASSSRTGGALRGYTF
TRBV6-1	-	-	TRBJ1-2	TGTGCCAGCAGTCTCTCAGGACGTGCCGCCATGGGCTACACCTTC	CASSLSGRAAMGYTF
TRBV7-9	few	TRBD2	TRBJ2-2	TGTGCCACCCTCATTAGCGGGAGTCCCTACACCGGGGAGCTGTTTTTT	CATLISGSPYTGELFF
TRBV7-8	many	-	TRBJ2-7	TGTGCCAGCAGCTTACGGCGGGATAGCCTCTCCGAGCAGTACTTC	CASSLRRDSLSEQYF
TRBV27	-	-	TRBJ2-7	TGTGCCAGCAGTCCAATAAGCTCCTACGAGCAGTACTTC	CASSPISSYEQYF
TRBV6-5	many	-	TRBJ2-2	TGTGCCAGCAGTTACCGCCGGGCGGGCACCGGGGAGCTGTTTTTT	CASSYRRAGTGELFF
TRBV30	-	-	TRBJ1-2	TGTGCCTGGAGTATCTCAGATGGCTACACCTTC	CAWSISDGYTF
TRBV6-1	many	-	TRBJ2-7	TGTGCCAGCAGTCAGACTAACTACGAGCAGTACTTC	CASSQTNYEQYF